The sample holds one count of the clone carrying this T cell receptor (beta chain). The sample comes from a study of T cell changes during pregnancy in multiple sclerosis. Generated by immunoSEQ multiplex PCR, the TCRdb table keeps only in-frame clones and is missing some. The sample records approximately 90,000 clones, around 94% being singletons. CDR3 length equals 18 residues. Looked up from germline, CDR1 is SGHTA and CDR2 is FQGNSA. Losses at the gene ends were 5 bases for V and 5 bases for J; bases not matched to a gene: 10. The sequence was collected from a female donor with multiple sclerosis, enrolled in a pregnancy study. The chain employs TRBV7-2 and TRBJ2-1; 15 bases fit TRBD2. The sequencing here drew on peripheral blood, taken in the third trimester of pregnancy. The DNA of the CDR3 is TGTGCCAGCAGCCCCCTAGGACTAGCGGGAGGGCCCCACAATGAGCAGTTCTTC. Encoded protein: CASSPLGLAGGPHNEQFF.